Following are 32 T cell receptor beta chains from one sample sequenced in a study of cytomegalovirus exposure and HLA in healthy donors (dated by TCRdb to the late 2010s). Library preparation was by the immunoSEQ multiplex PCR assay. A mixture of 60 forward primers for TCR Vbeta segments and 13 reverse primers for TCR Jbeta segments was used in the multiplex PCR. TCRdb re-hosts the immuneACCESS table, in-frame sequences only. Its copies lack some clones; in the studies checked, an unresolved V gene accounts for under half of them, and the cause for the rest is not known. In this sample the table shows some 110,000 clones, around 70% of which occur a single time. The ten largest clones represent 4.8% of the sample. The sequencing input was PBMCs. These receptors all come from a man aged 25 to 40 in good health and CMV-seropositive.

This clone was detected only once. The chain uses TRBV5-4 and TRBJ1-3; D might be TRBD1 (6 bases). Trimming left V 5 bases short and J 4 bases short, with 10 bases between. This CDR3 has 13 residues. Germline CDR1 and CDR2: SGHNT and YYREEE (reference sequence). This CDR3 is CASSRDTGNTIYF. CDR3 sequence (DNA): TGTGCCAGCAGTCGGGACACGGGAAACACCATATATTTT.

The chain combines TRBV4-1 with TRBJ2-2, with 9 bases identical to TRBD1. The ends lost 3 bases at V and 5 bases at J; junction bases unmatched: 7. CDR3 length equals 16 residues. CDR1 and CDR2 from the germline V gene are MGHRA and YSYEKL. The CDR3 sequence: CASSHQPGQGTGELFF. The CDR3 bases are TGCGCCAGCAGCCATCAACCGGGACAGGGAACCGGGGAGCTGTTTTTT.

The chain links TRBV4-1 to TRBJ2-1; 13 nucleotides agree with TRBD2. CDR1 is MGHRA and CDR2 is YSYEKL in the germline V gene. CDR3 length: 17 amino acids. Germline trimming cut 3 bases from V and 5 bases from J; bases unmatched to any gene: 7. Written as DNA, the CDR3 is TGCGCCAGCAGCCACGACCGACTAGCGGGGGGCAACAATGAGCAGTTCTTC. Encoded protein: CASSHDRLAGGNNEQFF.

The chain joins TRBV6-6 to TRBJ2-3; D gene unclear. Germline-derived CDR1 and CDR2 are MNHNY and SVGAGI (reference sequence). Trimming shortened V by 3 bases and J by 6 bases, and 7 bases separated the two germline ends. CDR3 length: 12 residues. The CDR3 loop is CASSYVRDTQYF. CDR3 DNA: TGTGCCAGCAGTTATGTGCGGGATACGCAGTATTTT.

The chain has TRBV4-2 and TRBJ2-7; TRBD1 aligns across 8 bases. The germline V gene encodes CDR1 LGHNA and CDR2 YNFKEQ. The ends lost 3 bases at V and 5 bases at J; junction bases unmatched: 3. This CDR3 has 13 residues. DNA for the CDR3: TGTGCCAGCAGCCATAGGACAGGGCACGAGCAGTACTTC. It codes for CASSHRTGHEQYF.

The chain links TRBV6-1 to TRBJ1-5; D is uncertain. The CDR3 is made up of 13 amino acids. V was pared by 2 bases and J by 4 bases, with 6 bases between. Germline CDR1 is MNHNS and CDR2 is SASEGT. The CDR3 coding sequence is TGTGCCAGCAGTGAACCACAGAATCAGCCCCAGCATTTT. This codes for CASSEPQNQPQHF.

The rearrangement joins TRBV5-1 to TRBJ1-2; 7 nucleotides agree with TRBD1. Germline lookup yields CDR1 SGHRS and CDR2 YFSETQ. This CDR3 spans 15 amino acids. The V and J ends lost 0 bases and 5 bases, in that order; junction bases with no gene match: 7. The CDR3 DNA reads TGCGCCAGCAGCTTGGCGGCAGGGGGAGAATATGGCTACACCTTC. This gives the protein CASSLAAGGEYGYTF.

The rearrangement links TRBV2 to TRBJ2-7; 7 bases align to TRBD2. CDR3 length: 15 residues. The V segment lost 1 base and the J segment 2 bases; nucleotides outside the gene matches: 5. The germline V gene encodes CDR1 SNHLY and CDR2 FYNNEI. For the CDR3, the DNA is TGTGCCAGCAGTGAAGGGGCGGGGGACCCCTACGAGCAGTACTTC. Translating it yields CASSEGAGDPYEQYF.

This chain connects TRBV5-1 to TRBJ2-7; D is unclear. Germline CDR1 reads SGHRS; CDR2 reads YFSETQ. The V end was cut by 0 bases, the J end by 3 bases, with 7 bases between. This CDR3 has 13 residues. DNA of the CDR3: TGCGCCAGCAGCTTGGTGGGCCGCTACGAGCAGTACTTC. Its translation: CASSLVGRYEQYF.

This rearrangement joins TRBV6-5 to TRBJ1-1; D perhaps matches TRBD1 (6 bases). V lost 5 bases and J 2 bases, leaving 12 bases between the germline ends. This CDR3 has 14 amino acids. Germline lookup yields CDR1 MNHEY and CDR2 SVGAGI. CDR3 nucleotide sequence: TGTGCCAGCAGTGTAGGGGGATTTAACACTGAAGCTTTCTTT. As protein: CASSVGGFNTEAFF.

This clone was observed a few times. One junction end does not reproduce the germline sequence, and a read error may be involved. The chain uses TRBV6-1 and TRBJ1-4, with a weak D call TRBD1 (6 bases). Looked up from germline, CDR1 is MNHNS and CDR2 is SASEGT. CDR3 length: 12 residues. In DNA form, the CDR3 reads TGTGCCAGCAGTGAAGTGGGGGCCGTTGGCGTTTTC. Its protein product is CASSEVGAVGVF.

V usage is TRBV7-6 and J usage is TRBJ2-3, with D perhaps TRBD2 (5 bases). Between the trimmed V and J ends, which lost 5 bases and 4 bases, there was a span of 16 bases. This CDR3 has 15 residues. Germline V lookup: CDR1 SGHVS, CDR2 FNYEAQ. The CDR3 is CASSRAVILPDTQYF. CDR3 nucleotides: TGTGCCAGCAGCCGAGCGGTAATCCTGCCAGATACGCAGTATTTT.

This clone was detected only a few times. The chain has TRBV6-1 and TRBJ2-7; 8 bases fit TRBD1. The V gene's germline CDR1 is MNHNS and CDR2 SASEGT. The CDR3 spans 14 residues. With V trimmed by 2 bases and J by 6 bases, 6 bases remained unmatched. The CDR3 nucleotides read TGTGCCAGCAGTGAAATGCAGGGGGCGGCCGAGCAGTACTTC. This codes for CASSEMQGAAEQYF.

The genes are TRBV7-2 and TRBJ1-6; TRBD1 aligns across 11 bases. V shed 5 bases and J 9 bases; nucleotides not matched to a gene: 3. The CDR3 loop spans 14 amino acids. CDR1 is SGHTA, CDR2 FQGNSA, per germline. The CDR3 region has the DNA TGTGCCAGCAGCCCGGGACAGGGGGGTTCACCCCTCCACTTT. Translation: CASSPGQGGSPLHF. The full variable domain, rest sourced from reference TRBV7-2 and TRBJ1-6, is GAGVSQSPSNKVTEKGKDVELRCDPISGHTALYWYRQSLGQGLEFLIYFQGNSAPDKSGLPSDRFSAERTGGSVSTLTIQRTQQEDSAVYLCASSPGQGGSPLHFGNGTRLTVT.

The chain joins TRBV7-2 to TRBJ1-2; possible D gene TRBD1, 6 bases. Germline lookup yields CDR1 SGHTA and CDR2 FQGNSA. The CDR3 consists of 12 residues. V shed 7 bases and J shed 2 bases, with 8 bases lying between them. CDR3 bases: TGTGCCAGCAACAGGGTAAACTATGGCTACACCTTC. Translating gives CASNRVNYGYTF. The whole variable domain, remainder taken from reference TRBV7-2 and TRBJ1-2, is GAGVSQSPSNKVTEKGKDVELRCDPISGHTALYWYRQSLGQGLEFLIYFQGNSAPDKSGLPSDRFSAERTGGSVSTLTIQRTQQEDSAVYLCASNRVNYGYTFGSGTRLTVV.

The rearrangement uses TRBV28 and TRBJ2-2; TRBD1 is a possible D gene (6 bases). Trimming shortened V by 8 bases and J by 5 bases, and 18 bases separated the two germline ends. The CDR3 has 15 amino acids. The germline CDR1 and CDR2 sequences are MDHEN and SYDVKM. This CDR3 reads CASRAGALLTGELFF. DNA for the CDR3: TGTGCCAGCCGCGCAGGGGCCTTATTAACCGGGGAGCTGTTTTTT. Full variable domain (missing parts from reference TRBV28 and TRBJ2-2): DVKVTQSSRYLVKRTGEKVFLECVQDMDHENMFWYRQDPGLGLRLIYFSYDVKMKEKGDIPEGYSVSREKKERFSLILESASTNQTSMYLCASRAGALLTGELFFGEGSRLTVL.

The genes are TRBV27 and TRBJ2-3; 8 nucleotides align to TRBD1. CDR1 and CDR2 from the germline V gene are MNHEY and SMNVEV (reference sequence). J lost 2 bases, V lost 7 bases, and 11 bases had no gene match. The CDR3 sequence is 16 residues long. CDR3 region: CASTRQGFGNTDTQYF. CDR3 sequence (DNA): TGTGCCAGCACCCGACAGGGGTTTGGGAACACAGATACGCAGTATTTT.

This clone was seen a few times. This sequence joins TRBV30 and TRBJ2-2; D is unclear. V was shortened by 0 bases and J by 2 bases, with 7 bases between the two germline ends. The CDR3 length is 14 residues. Germline CDR1 GTSNPN, CDR2 SVGIG (reference sequence). For the CDR3, the DNA is TGTGCCTGGAGTGTTGCGGATAACACCGGGGAGCTGTTTTTT. Translation: CAWSVADNTGELFF.

This clone was seen a few times. The gene calls are TRBV4-3 and TRBJ2-1, with 9 bases matching TRBD1. Germline CDR1 LGHNA, CDR2 YSLEER. V dropped 3 bases and J dropped 8; count of bases not matched to a gene: 8. The CDR3 is 15 residues long. In nucleotides, the CDR3 is TGCGCCAGCAGCCAGGCGGGGGACAGGGACGATGAGCAGTTCTTC. Its translation: CASSQAGDRDDEQFF.

This clone was seen just once. V and J are TRBV2 and TRBJ2-5, with TRBD2 matching over 12 bases. After removal of 4 bases from V and 4 bases from J, the junction contained 4 bases not matched to a gene. The CDR3 sequence is 15 residues long. Germline CDR1 reads SNHLY; CDR2 reads FYNNEI. The CDR3 is CASSGTSGELETQYF. The CDR3, as DNA: TGTGCCAGCAGTGGGACTAGCGGGGAGTTAGAGACCCAGTACTTC. The whole variable domain, filled in from reference TRBV2 and TRBJ2-5, reads EPEVTQTPSHQVTQMGQEVILRCVPISNHLYFYWYRQILGQKVEFLVSFYNNEISEKSEIFDDQFSVERPDGSNFTLKIRSTKLEDSAMYFCASSGTSGELETQYFGPGTRLLVL.

V usage is TRBV5-1 and J usage is TRBJ2-3; 7 bases are shared with TRBD2. The CDR3 consists of 17 residues. Germline-derived CDR1 and CDR2 are SGHRS and YFSETQ. The V and J ends lost 0 bases and 0 bases, in that order; junction bases with no gene match: 7. CDR3 protein: CASSLGYGGTSTDTQYF. CDR3 sequence (DNA): TGCGCCAGCAGCTTGGGTTACGGGGGGACTAGCACAGATACGCAGTATTTT.

This chain uses TRBV7-2 with TRBJ2-3, with 8 bases matching TRBD2. V lost 4 bases and J lost 4; bases outside the gene matches: 10. The length of the CDR3 is 16 residues. The germline CDR1 and CDR2 sequences are SGHTA and FQGNSA. The CDR3 here is CASSYLPGLVSDTQYF. The CDR3, as DNA: TGTGCCAGCAGCTACCTCCCGGGACTAGTTTCAGATACGCAGTATTTT.

In regard to this clone: The junction departs from the called germline gene at one end, perhaps through a read error. The V call is TRBV6-5, the J call TRBJ1-2; D uncertain. This CDR3 is built from 12 residues. Germline CDR1 and CDR2: MNHEY and SVGAGI. Here the CDR3 DNA reads TGTGCCAGCAGTTTAATGGGCTATGGCTACCCCTTC. Its protein product is CASSLMGYGYPF.

V usage is TRBV2 and J usage is TRBJ1-1, with D possibly being TRBD1 (5 bases). Trimming removed 4 bases at V and 0 bases at J, with 9 bases between. There are 14 residues in the CDR3. CDR1 and CDR2 from the germline V gene are SNHLY and FYNNEI. The chain's CDR3 is CASSGQSMNTEAFF. The DNA for the CDR3 is TGTGCCAGCAGTGGACAGTCCATGAACACTGAAGCTTTCTTT.

V gene TRBV13 combines with J gene TRBJ1-4; TRBD1 aligns across 7 bases. From germline, CDR1 is PRHDT and CDR2 FYEKMQ (reference sequence). The V gene end was trimmed by 6 bases and the J gene end by 0 bases; junction bases not matched to a gene: 13. The CDR3 sequence is 18 residues long. The CDR3 loop is CASRIADRSLATNEKLFF. The CDR3 DNA reads TGTGCCAGCAGAATCGCGGACAGGTCGCTTGCAACTAATGAAAAACTGTTTTTT.

The chain employs TRBV6-5 and TRBJ1-2, with D hard to call. The length of the CDR3 is 11 residues. The V and J ends lost 5 bases and 10 bases respectively, with 11 bases between them. In germline, CDR1 is MNHEY, CDR2 SVGAGI. The CDR3 DNA reads TGTGCCAGCAGTGCCTCGGGAGACTACACCTTC. Protein product: CASSASGDYTF.

The chain recombines TRBV11-2 with TRBJ2-1; weak D call: TRBD1 (5 bases). The CDR3 spans 17 residues. Trimming removed 4 bases at V and 0 bases at J, with 16 bases between. The germline CDR1 and CDR2 sequences are SGHAT and FQNNGV. CDR3 nucleotide sequence: TGTGCCAGCAGCTCCCTCCGACTTAGGGGCTCCTACAATGAGCAGTTCTTC. The encoded protein is CASSSLRLRGSYNEQFF. The variable domain in full, with the rest retrieved from reference TRBV11-2 and TRBJ2-1, is EAGVAQSPRYKIIEKRQSVAFWCNPISGHATLYWYQQILGQGPKLLIQFQNNGVVDDSQLPKDRFSAERLKGVDSTLKIQPAKLEDSAVYLCASSSLRLRGSYNEQFFGPGTRLTVL.

The chain uses TRBV2 and TRBJ1-1; tentatively, D is TRBD1 (5 bases). Germline V CDR1 and CDR2: SNHLY, FYNNEI. The CDR3 loop spans 15 amino acids. V dropped 6 bases and J dropped 1 base, with 15 bases sitting between them. The CDR3 nucleotides are TGTGCCAGCAGCGGCACCGGCGGGGGGAACACTGAAGCTTTCTTT. Its translation is CASSGTGGGNTEAFF. Supplemented by reference TRBV2 and TRBJ1-1, the full variable domain reads EPEVTQTPSHQVTQMGQEVILRCVPISNHLYFYWYRQILGQKVEFLVSFYNNEISEKSEIFDDQFSVERPDGSNFTLKIRSTKLEDSAMYFCASSGTGGGNTEAFFGQGTRLTVV.

The rearrangement joins TRBV10-3 to TRBJ2-7; 12 bases agree with TRBD2. Germline CDR1 and CDR2: ENHRY and SYGVKD. The CDR3 totals 16 residues. After removal of 6 bases from V and 6 bases from J, the junction contained 12 bases not matched to a gene. CDR3 in DNA: TGTGCCATCAGCGACGGACTAGCGGGATCCTCCGGCGAGCAGTACTTC. Translation: CAISDGLAGSSGEQYF.

This clone was observed a handful of times. This chain uses TRBV2 with TRBJ1-1, with D possibly TRBD1 on 6 matching bases. CDR1 and CDR2 from the germline V gene are SNHLY and FYNNEI. CDR3 length: 15 amino acids. With 9 bases removed from V and 3 bases from J, the gap between germline ends came to 20 bases. CDR3: CARGGEQGLYTEAFF. The CDR3 region has the DNA TGTGCCAGAGGGGGGGAACAGGGTCTGTACACTGAAGCTTTCTTT.

This chain connects TRBV15 to TRBJ1-2; 8 bases line up with TRBD1. This CDR3 spans 15 amino acids. V shed 1 base and J 6 bases; nucleotides not matched to a gene: 7. The germline gives CDR1 LNHNV, CDR2 YYDKDF (reference sequence). This chain's CDR3 is CATSRGDRGGNGYTF. The CDR3 bases are TGTGCCACCAGCAGAGGCGACAGGGGAGGCAATGGCTACACCTTC.

The V call is TRBV6-1, the J call TRBJ1-2; D might be TRBD1 (6 bases). This CDR3 contains 14 residues. The germline CDR1 and CDR2 sequences are MNHNS and SASEGT. Trimming removed 6 bases from V and 7 bases from J, with 18 bases in between. For the CDR3, the DNA is TGTGCCAGCAGAATTCTCCAGGGGACCAGTGGCTACACCTTC. Translated: CASRILQGTSGYTF.